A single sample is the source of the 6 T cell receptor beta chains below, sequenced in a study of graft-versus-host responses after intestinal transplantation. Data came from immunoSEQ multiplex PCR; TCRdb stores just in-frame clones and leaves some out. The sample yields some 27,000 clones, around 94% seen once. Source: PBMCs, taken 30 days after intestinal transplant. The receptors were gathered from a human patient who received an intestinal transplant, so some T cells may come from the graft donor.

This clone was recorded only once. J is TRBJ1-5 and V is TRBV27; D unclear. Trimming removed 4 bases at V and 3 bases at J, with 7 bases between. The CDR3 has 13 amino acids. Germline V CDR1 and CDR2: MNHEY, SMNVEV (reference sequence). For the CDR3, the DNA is TGTGCCAGCAGTTGGGGTCTCAATCAGCCCCAGCATTTT. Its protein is CASSWGLNQPQHF.

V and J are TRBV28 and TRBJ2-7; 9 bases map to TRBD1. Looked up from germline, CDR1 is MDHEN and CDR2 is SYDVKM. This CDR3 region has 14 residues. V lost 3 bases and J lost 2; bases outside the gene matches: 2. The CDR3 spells CASSLGDRAYEQYF. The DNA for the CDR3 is TGTGCCAGCAGTTTGGGGGACAGGGCCTACGAGCAGTACTTC.

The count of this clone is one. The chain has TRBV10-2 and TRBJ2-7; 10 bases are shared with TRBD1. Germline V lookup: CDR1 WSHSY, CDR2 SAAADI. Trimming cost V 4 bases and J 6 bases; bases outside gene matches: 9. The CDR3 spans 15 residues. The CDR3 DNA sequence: TGCGCCAGCAGTGTCCCGGGACAGGGGTCCCCCGAGCAGTACTTC. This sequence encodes CASSVPGQGSPEQYF.

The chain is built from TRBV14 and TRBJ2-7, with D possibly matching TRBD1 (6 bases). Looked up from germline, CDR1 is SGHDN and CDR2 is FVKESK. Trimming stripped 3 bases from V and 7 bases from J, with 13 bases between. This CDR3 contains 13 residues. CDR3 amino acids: CASSQQGMGEQYF. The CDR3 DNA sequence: TGTGCCAGCAGCCAGCAGGGGATGGGTGAGCAGTACTTC. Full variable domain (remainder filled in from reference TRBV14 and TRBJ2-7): EAGVTQFPSHSVIEKGQTVTLRCDPISGHDNLYWYRRVMGKEIKFLLHFVKESKQDESGMPNNRFLAERTGGTYSTLKVQPAELEDSGVYFCASSQQGMGEQYFGPGTRLTVT.

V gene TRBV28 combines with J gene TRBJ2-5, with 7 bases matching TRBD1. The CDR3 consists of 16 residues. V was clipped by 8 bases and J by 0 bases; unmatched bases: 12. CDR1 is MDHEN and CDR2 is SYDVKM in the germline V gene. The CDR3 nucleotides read TGTGCCAGCGCGGCTCCGGGACAGACGTACCAAGAGACCCAGTACTTC. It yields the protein CASAAPGQTYQETQYF.

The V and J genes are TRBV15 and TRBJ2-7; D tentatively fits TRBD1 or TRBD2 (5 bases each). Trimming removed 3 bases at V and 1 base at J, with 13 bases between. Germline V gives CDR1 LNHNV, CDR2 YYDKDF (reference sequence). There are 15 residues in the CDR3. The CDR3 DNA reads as TGTGCCACCAGCAGTTACCCGGGACCATCCTACGAGCAGTACTTC. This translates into CATSSYPGPSYEQYF.